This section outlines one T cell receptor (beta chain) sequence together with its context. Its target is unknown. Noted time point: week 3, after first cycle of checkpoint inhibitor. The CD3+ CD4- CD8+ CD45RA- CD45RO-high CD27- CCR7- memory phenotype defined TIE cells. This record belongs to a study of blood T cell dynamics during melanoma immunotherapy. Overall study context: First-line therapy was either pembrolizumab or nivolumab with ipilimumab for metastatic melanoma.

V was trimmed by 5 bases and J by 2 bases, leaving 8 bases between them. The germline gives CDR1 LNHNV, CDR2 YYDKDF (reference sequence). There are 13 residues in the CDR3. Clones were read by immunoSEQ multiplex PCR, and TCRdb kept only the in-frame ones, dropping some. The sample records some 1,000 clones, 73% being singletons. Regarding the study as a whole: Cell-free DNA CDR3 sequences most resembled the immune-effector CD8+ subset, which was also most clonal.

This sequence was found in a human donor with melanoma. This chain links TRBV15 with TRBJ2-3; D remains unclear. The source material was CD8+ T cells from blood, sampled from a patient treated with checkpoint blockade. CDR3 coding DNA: TGTGCCACCAGCTCAAGGACCACAGATACGCAGTATTTT. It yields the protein CATSSRTTDTQYF. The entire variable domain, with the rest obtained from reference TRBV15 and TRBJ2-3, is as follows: DAMVIQNPRYQVTQFGKPVTLSCSQTLNHNVMYWYQQKSSQAPKLLFHYYDKDFNNEADTPDNFQSRRPNTSFCFLDIRSPGLGDTAMYLCATSSRTTDTQYFGPGTRLTVL.